The source of this TCR beta chain is a study of T cells in Graves' hyperthyroidism and ophthalmopathy. Study outcomes and limitations: Clonotypes that were expanded in thyroid above 0.001 mostly appeared in blood too. Ophthalmopathy, as predicted by the model, came a median around 6 months after the prediction.

The source material, RNA transcripts, was used to amplify TCR beta CDR3 regions. A first-round RT-PCR of the TCR CDR3 used the HTBI primer set. TCRdb reanalysed the multiplex PCR reads using MiXCR and keeps one entry per CDR3 protein. The sample includes about 570,000 distinct CDR3 sequences, more than 45% of them seen just once. A patient was excluded if there was uncontrolled infection, other autoimmune disease, pregnancy or lactation. Based on clinical symptoms, serum thyroxine and TRAb, thyroid ultrasound and orbital computed tomography, diagnoses were reached. The CDR3 is 15 amino acids. The V end was cut by 3 bases, the J end by 5 bases, with 18 bases between. Per the germline V gene, CDR1 is SGHRS and CDR2 is YFSETQ. This clonotype has ten or more counts. As yet, its antigen is unknown.

This receptor was obtained from an adult woman with Graves' disease, either hyperthyroidism or ophthalmopathy (not recorded which). Sequencing was carried out using peripheral blood or thyroid tissue (not recorded which). This sequence joins TRBV5-1 and TRBJ2-7; possibly TRBD1 or TRBD2 for D (6 bases each). CDR3 residues: CASSYKGGTSDEQYF. CDR3 nucleotides: TGCGCCAGCAGCTACAAGGGGGGAACGTCGGACGAGCAGTACTTC.